The sequence of this T cell receptor beta chain was determined in a study of T cell repertoires in aging, cancer and after chemotherapy. As for the study in general: Donor ages fell into six groups from 30 or younger up to 70 or older. Over several months to years, re-sampled healthy donor repertoires clearly shared clones. Study outcomes and limitations: No conclusions about immunological memory after chemotherapy can be drawn from the repertoire data. Rebound thymic output was suggested by rising median generation probability during chemotherapy in each cancer cohort.

Regarding this clonotype: No antigen is known for it.

Amplification of TCR beta used genomic DNA extracted from peripheral blood. J was trimmed by 2 bases and V by 6 bases; bases with no gene match: 7. Germline CDR1 is LNHDA and CDR2 is SQIVND (reference sequence). The CDR3 loop spans 15 amino acids. Multiplex touch-down PCR with TRB-A/B primers amplified rearranged V-D-J TRB sequences. MiXCR, applied by TCRdb to the multiplex PCR reads, yields one record per CDR3 protein. The data hold roughly 10,000 distinct CDR3 sequences, with 32% observed a single time. The material sequenced was blood. The genes are TRBV19 and TRBJ2-7; 10 bases fit TRBD1. This clonotype was obtained from a human donor in good health. The donor label of this sample is uncertain. The CDR3 DNA reads as TGTGCCAGTAGGGGACCGGGACAGGGGCCCTACGAGCAGTACTTC. It is translated as CASRGPGQGPYEQYF.